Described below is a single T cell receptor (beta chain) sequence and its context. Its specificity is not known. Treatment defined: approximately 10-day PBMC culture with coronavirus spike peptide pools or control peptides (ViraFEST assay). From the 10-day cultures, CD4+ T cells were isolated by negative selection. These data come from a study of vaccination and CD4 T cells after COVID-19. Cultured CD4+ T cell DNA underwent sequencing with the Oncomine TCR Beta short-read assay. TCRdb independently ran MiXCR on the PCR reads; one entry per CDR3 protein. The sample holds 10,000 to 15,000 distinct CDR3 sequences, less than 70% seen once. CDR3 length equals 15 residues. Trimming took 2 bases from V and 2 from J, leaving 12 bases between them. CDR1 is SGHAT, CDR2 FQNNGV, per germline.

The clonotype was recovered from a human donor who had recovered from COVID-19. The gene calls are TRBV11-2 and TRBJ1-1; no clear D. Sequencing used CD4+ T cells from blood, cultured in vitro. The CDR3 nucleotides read TGTGCCAGCAGCTTAAGGATAACAGCTAACACTGAAGCTTTCTTT. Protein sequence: CASSLRITANTEAFF.